These 16 T cell receptor beta chains share one sample of origin, sequenced in a study of neurological immune-mediated disorders. From the 5' RACE reads, TCRdb called clonotypes with MiXCR, one entry per CDR3 protein. The sample includes about 74,000 distinct CDR3 sequences, approximately 5.2% of them seen just once. The sequencing sample was made of PBMCs. These receptors were obtained from a man younger than 30 with multiple sclerosis.

This clonotype showed up many times. The V and J genes are TRBV6-5 and TRBJ2-7; D is unresolved. Germline V gives CDR1 MNHEY, CDR2 SVGAGI. The CDR3 runs to 15 residues. V dropped 4 bases and J dropped 0 bases, with 13 bases sitting between them. CDR3 sequence: CASSSELSFSYEQYF. In DNA form, the CDR3 reads TGTGCCAGCAGTTCGGAACTATCCTTCTCCTACGAGCAGTACTTC.

This clonotype occurred many times. The V call is TRBV7-9, the J call TRBJ1-2; D is perhaps TRBD1 (6 bases). Germline V gene sequence: CDR1 SEHNR, CDR2 FQNEAQ (reference sequence). The CDR3 totals 16 residues. Between the trimmed V and J ends, which lost 1 base and 4 bases, there was a span of 16 bases. The chain's CDR3 is CASSLGSPRGSYGYTF. CDR3 sequence (DNA): TGTGCCAGCAGCTTAGGATCCCCCAGGGGAAGCTATGGCTACACCTTC.

This clonotype was counted many times. Here the CDR3 reads CSAARDSTDTQYF. DNA of the CDR3: TGCAGTGCTGCCCGGGACAGCACAGATACGCAGTATTTT. The chain joins TRBV20-1 to TRBJ2-3; tentatively, D is TRBD1 or TRBD2 (5 bases each). CDR3 length equals 13 residues. Looked up from germline, CDR1 is DFQATT and CDR2 is SNEGSKA (reference sequence). V lost 5 bases and J lost 0, with 9 bases in between.

This clonotype was counted at least ten times. The gene calls are TRBV5-4 and TRBJ1-2, with no clear D. Trimming left V 1 base short and J 1 base short, with 5 bases between. The CDR3 spans 13 residues. CDR1 is SGHNT and CDR2 is YYREEE in the germline V gene (reference sequence). The CDR3 nucleotides are TGTGCCAGCAGCTTGTACAGTAACTATGGCTACACCTTC. This codes for CASSLYSNYGYTF.

Many counts were recorded for this clonotype. The V call is TRBV5-1, the J call TRBJ2-3; tentatively, D is TRBD1 (6 bases). Germline CDR1 SGHRS, CDR2 YFSETQ. The CDR3 runs 14 residues. V shed 0 bases and J shed 4 bases, with 9 bases lying between them. CDR3 DNA sequence: TGCGCCAGCAGCTTGGCAACAGGGCCAGATACGCAGTATTTT. Its protein product is CASSLATGPDTQYF.

This clonotype was seen at least ten times. V gene TRBV7-9 combines with J gene TRBJ1-1; 9 nucleotides match TRBD1. The V gene end was trimmed by 1 base and the J gene end by 0 bases; junction bases not matched to a gene: 9. Germline loops: CDR1 SEHNR, CDR2 FQNEAQ (reference sequence). This CDR3 region has 18 residues. CDR3 in DNA: TGTGCCAGCAGCTTAGTGGTCGGGACAGGGAACTTGAACACTGAAGCTTTCTTT. Translation gives CASSLVVGTGNLNTEAFF.

This clonotype was recorded many times. The V and J genes are TRBV29-1 and TRBJ2-7; D is uncertain. The V gene's germline CDR1 is SQVTM and CDR2 ANQGSEA. V shed 0 bases and J shed 1 base, with 7 bases lying between them. This CDR3 region has 13 residues. DNA of the CDR3: TGCAGCGTTGAAGACAGAGCATCCTACGAGCAGTACTTC. Protein sequence: CSVEDRASYEQYF.

This clonotype appeared many times. The chain is built from TRBV5-1 and TRBJ2-5; no reliable D call. CDR1 SGHRS and CDR2 YFSETQ come from the germline V gene. The CDR3 is made up of 14 amino acids. Trimming removed 0 bases from V and 1 base from J, with 7 bases in between. This CDR3 reads CASSLDAGQETQYF. The CDR3, as DNA: TGCGCCAGCAGCTTGGACGCAGGCCAAGAGACCCAGTACTTC.

This clonotype was seen many times. The chain recombines TRBV5-1 with TRBJ1-1; D is undetermined. The V end lost 4 bases, the J end lost 2 bases, and 15 bases lay between the germline ends. The CDR3 covers 15 residues. CDR1 is SGHRS, CDR2 YFSETQ, per germline. This CDR3 is CASSLDDTGNTEAFF. CDR3 sequence (DNA): TGCGCCAGCAGCCTCGACGACACGGGAAACACTGAAGCTTTCTTT.

At least ten counts were recorded for this clonotype. The chain has TRBV12-3 or TRBV12-4 and TRBJ1-1; 7 bases are shared with TRBD1. V dropped 8 bases and J dropped 3; count of bases not matched to a gene: 3. The CDR3 sequence is 12 residues long. CDR3 in DNA: TGTGCCAGCCGTCAGGGGGACACTGAAGCTTTCTTT. It is translated as CASRQGDTEAFF.

This clonotype was seen ten or more times. V is TRBV9 and J is TRBJ1-5; D remains ambiguous. Germline V gene lookup returns CDR1 SGDLS and CDR2 YYNGEE. The CDR3 is 13 residues long. Trimming took 3 bases from V and 3 from J, leaving 7 bases between them. CDR3 sequence reads: CASSAYTNQPQHF. The CDR3 nucleotides read TGTGCCAGCAGCGCCTACACCAATCAGCCCCAGCATTTT.

This clonotype was picked up many times. The CDR3 sequence: CSARALPLEFGEQYF. The CDR3, as DNA: TGCAGTGCTAGAGCCTTACCTCTTGAATTCGGCGAGCAGTACTTC. J is TRBJ2-7 and V is TRBV20-1; D is unclear. V lost 1 base to trimming and J lost 6 bases, with 19 bases between them. Germline CDR1 is DFQATT and CDR2 is SNEGSKA (reference sequence). The CDR3 is made up of 15 amino acids.

This clonotype was recorded at least ten times. The chain uses TRBV5-4 and TRBJ2-6, with D tentatively TRBD1 (5 bases). Germline V gene data show CDR1 as SGHNT and CDR2 as YYREEE (reference sequence). The V end was cut by 2 bases, the J end by 2 bases, with 8 bases between. This CDR3 comprises 15 residues. CDR3 amino acids: CASSLRGAGANVLTF. The DNA of the CDR3 is TGTGCCAGCAGCTTAAGGGGCGCTGGGGCCAACGTCCTGACTTTC.

This clonotype has at least ten counts. The chain is built from TRBV28 and TRBJ1-5, with D tentatively TRBD1 (5 bases). The germline gives CDR1 MDHEN, CDR2 SYDVKM. The CDR3 has 15 amino acids. V was clipped by 6 bases and J by 0 bases, with 12 bases between them. The DNA of the CDR3 is TGTGCCAGCAGGCCGCGGGGCTATAGCAATCAGCCCCAGCATTTT. Protein sequence: CASRPRGYSNQPQHF.

In its sample, this clonotype was seen many times. This rearrangement joins TRBV7-9 to TRBJ2-2, with D possibly TRBD2 on 6 matching bases. With 7 bases removed from V and 6 bases from J, the gap between germline ends came to 18 bases. Germline CDR1 SEHNR, CDR2 FQNEAQ (reference sequence). This CDR3 is built from 15 residues. The CDR3 protein is CASIVDGGTSGELFF. The CDR3 region has the DNA TGTGCCAGCATCGTGGATGGCGGGACTTCCGGGGAGCTGTTTTTT.

This clonotype was observed at least ten times. The chain links TRBV15 to TRBJ1-2; the D is unclear. Germline assignment: CDR1 LNHNV and CDR2 YYDKDF (reference sequence). Trimming removed 0 bases at V and 8 bases at J, with 16 bases between. The CDR3 runs 15 residues. This chain's CDR3 is CATSRDHRHGVGYTF. The CDR3 bases are TGTGCCACCAGCAGAGATCATCGACATGGGGTAGGCTACACCTTC. Supplemented by reference TRBV15 and TRBJ1-2, the full variable domain reads DAMVIQNPRYQVTQFGKPVTLSCSQTLNHNVMYWYQQKSSQAPKLLFHYYDKDFNNEADTPDNFQSRRPNTSFCFLDIRSPGLGDTAMYLCATSRDHRHGVGYTFGSGTRLTVV.